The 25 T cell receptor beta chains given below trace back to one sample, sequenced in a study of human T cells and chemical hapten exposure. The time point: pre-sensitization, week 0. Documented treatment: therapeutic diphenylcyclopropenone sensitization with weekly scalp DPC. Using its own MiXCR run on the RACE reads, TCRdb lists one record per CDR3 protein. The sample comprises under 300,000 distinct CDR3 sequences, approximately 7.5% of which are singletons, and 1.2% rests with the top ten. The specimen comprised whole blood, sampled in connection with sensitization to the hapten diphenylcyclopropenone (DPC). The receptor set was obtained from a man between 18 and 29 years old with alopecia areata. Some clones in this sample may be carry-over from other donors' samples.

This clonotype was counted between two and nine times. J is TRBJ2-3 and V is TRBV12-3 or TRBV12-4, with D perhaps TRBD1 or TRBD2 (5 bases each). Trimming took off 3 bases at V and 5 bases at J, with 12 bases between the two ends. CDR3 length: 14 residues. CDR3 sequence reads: CASSFRDAQDTQYF. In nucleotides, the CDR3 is TGTGCCAGCAGTTTCAGGGACGCCCAAGATACGCAGTATTTT.

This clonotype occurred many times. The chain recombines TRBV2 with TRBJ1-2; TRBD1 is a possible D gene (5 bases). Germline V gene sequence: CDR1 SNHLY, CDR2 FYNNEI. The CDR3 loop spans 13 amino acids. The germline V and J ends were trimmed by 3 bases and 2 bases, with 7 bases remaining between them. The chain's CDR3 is CASSETENYGYTF. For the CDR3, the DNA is TGTGCCAGCAGTGAGACAGAGAACTATGGCTACACCTTC.

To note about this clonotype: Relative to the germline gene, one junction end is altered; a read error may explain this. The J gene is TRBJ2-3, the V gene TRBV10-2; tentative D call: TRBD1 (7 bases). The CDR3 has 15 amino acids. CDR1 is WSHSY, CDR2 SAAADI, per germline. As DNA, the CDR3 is TGCGCCAGCCGTGAGGGGACAGCGGGCGTAGATACGCAGTATTTT. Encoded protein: CASREGTAGVDTQYF.

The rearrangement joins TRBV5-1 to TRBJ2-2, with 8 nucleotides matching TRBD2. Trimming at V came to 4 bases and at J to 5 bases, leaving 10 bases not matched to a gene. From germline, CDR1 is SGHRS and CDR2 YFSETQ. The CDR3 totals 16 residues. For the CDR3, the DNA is TGCGCCAGCAGCCGCAGCAGCGGGGGCTTAACCGGGGAGCTGTTTTTT. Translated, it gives CASSRSSGGLTGELFF.

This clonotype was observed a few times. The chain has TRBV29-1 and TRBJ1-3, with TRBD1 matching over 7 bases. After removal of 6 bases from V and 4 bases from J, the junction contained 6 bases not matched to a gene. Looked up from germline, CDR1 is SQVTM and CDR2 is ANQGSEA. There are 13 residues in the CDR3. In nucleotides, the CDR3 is TGCAGCGTAAAGGGGGCAGGGGGAAACACCATATATTTT. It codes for CSVKGAGGNTIYF.

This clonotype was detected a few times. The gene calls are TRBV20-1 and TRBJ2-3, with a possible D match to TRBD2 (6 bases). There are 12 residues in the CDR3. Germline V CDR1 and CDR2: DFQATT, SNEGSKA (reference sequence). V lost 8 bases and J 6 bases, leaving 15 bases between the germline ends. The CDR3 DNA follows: TGCAGTTCCGGGAGTGGGCCCGATACGCAGTATTTT. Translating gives CSSGSGPDTQYF.

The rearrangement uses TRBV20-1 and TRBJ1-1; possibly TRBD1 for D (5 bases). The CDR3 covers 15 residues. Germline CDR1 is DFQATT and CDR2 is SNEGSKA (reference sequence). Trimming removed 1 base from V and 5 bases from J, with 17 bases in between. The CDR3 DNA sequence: TGCAGTGCTAGAGTGCTCGGGGGAGGAGGGACTGAAGCTTTCTTT. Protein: CSARVLGGGGTEAFF.

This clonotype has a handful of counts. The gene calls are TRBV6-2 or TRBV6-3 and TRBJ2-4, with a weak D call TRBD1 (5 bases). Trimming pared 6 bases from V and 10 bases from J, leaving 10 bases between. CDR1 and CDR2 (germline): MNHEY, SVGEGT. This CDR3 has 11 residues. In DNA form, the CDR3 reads TGTGCCAGCAGCCGTGGACAAATTCAGTACTTC. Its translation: CASSRGQIQYF.

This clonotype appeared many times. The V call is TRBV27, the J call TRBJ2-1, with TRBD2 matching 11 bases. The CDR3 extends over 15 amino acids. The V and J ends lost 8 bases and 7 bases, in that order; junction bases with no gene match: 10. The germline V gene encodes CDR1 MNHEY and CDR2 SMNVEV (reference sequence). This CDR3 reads CASSTGTSGSNEQFF. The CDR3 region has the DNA TGTGCCAGCTCTACCGGGACTAGCGGATCGAATGAGCAGTTCTTC.

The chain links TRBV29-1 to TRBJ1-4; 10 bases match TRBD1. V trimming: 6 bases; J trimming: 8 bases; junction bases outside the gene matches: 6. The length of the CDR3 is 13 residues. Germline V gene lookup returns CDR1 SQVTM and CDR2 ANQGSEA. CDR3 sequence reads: CSVSDRGDEKLFF. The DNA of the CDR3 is TGCAGCGTCTCGGACAGGGGGGACGAAAAACTGTTTTTT.

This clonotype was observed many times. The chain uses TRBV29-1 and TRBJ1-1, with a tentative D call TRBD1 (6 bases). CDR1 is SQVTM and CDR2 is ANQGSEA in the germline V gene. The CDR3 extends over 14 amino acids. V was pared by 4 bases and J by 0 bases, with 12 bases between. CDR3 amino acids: CSVVSGQLNTEAFF. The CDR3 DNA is TGCAGCGTTGTCTCCGGACAGTTGAACACTGAAGCTTTCTTT.

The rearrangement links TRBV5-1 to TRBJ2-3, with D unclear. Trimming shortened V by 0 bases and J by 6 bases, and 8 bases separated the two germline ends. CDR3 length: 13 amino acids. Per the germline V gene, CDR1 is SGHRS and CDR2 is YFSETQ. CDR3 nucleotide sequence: TGCGCCAGCAGCTTGGCGGCCGTTGATACGCAGTATTTT. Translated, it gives CASSLAAVDTQYF.

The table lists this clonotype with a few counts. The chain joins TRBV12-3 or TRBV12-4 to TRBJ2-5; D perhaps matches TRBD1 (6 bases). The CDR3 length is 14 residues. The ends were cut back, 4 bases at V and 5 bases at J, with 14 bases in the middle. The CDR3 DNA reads TGTGCCAGCAGTTGGGACACGGCTGGGGAGACCCAGTACTTC. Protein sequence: CASSWDTAGETQYF.

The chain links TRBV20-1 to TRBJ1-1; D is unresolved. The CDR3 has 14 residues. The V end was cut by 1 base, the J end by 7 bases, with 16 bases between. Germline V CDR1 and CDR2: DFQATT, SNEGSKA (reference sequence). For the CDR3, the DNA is TGCAGTGCTAGAGTGAAAGGGAGTGGAAATGAAGCTTTCTTT. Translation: CSARVKGSGNEAFF.

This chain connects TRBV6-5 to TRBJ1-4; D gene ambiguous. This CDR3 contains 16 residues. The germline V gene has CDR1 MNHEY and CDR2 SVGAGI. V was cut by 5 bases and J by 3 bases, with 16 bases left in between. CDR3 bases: TGTGCCAGCAGTCGTTATGCTCTGGGCTCTAATGAAAAACTGTTTTTT. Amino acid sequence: CASSRYALGSNEKLFF.

The CDR3: CASSVERLAVTDTQYF. The DNA for the CDR3 is TGTGCCAGCAGCGTAGAAAGGCTGGCGGTCACAGATACGCAGTATTTT. The chain couples TRBV9 to TRBJ2-3, with D uncertain. With 0 bases removed from V and 2 bases from J, the gap between germline ends came to 13 bases. Germline CDR1 and CDR2: SGDLS and YYNGEE. The CDR3 is 16 amino acids.

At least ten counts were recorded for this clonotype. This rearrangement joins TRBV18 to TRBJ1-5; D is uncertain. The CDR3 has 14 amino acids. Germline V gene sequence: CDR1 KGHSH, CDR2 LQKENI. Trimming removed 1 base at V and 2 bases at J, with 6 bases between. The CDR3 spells CASSPQSGNQPQHF. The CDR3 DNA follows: TGTGCCAGCTCACCACAGTCCGGCAATCAGCCCCAGCATTTT.

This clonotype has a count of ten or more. The CDR3 reads CATSHRGAYEQYF. Written as DNA, the CDR3 is TGTGCCACCAGTCACAGGGGGGCCTACGAGCAGTACTTC. This rearrangement joins TRBV24-1 to TRBJ2-7; TRBD1 agrees at 8 bases. Germline trimming cut 6 bases from V and 2 bases from J; bases unmatched to any gene: 2. This CDR3 is 13 amino acids long. CDR1 and CDR2 (germline): KGHDR, SFDVKD.

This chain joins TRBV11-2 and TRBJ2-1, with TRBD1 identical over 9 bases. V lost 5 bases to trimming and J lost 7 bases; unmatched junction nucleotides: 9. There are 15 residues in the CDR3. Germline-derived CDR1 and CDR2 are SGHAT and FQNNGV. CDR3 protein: CASSIQGAFYNEQFF. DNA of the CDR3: TGTGCCAGCAGCATACAGGGGGCTTTTTATAATGAGCAGTTCTTC.

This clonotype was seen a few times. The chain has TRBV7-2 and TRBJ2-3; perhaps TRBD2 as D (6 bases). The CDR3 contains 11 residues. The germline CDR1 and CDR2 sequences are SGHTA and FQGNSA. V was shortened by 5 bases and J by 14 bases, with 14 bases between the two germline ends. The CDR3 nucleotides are TGTGCCAGCAGCCGGGACTTAGTTATGTATTTT. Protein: CASSRDLVMYF.

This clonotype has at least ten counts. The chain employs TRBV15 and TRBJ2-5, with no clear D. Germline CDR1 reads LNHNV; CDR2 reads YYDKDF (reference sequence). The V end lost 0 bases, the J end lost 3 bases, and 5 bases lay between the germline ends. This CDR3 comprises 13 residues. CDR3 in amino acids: CATSRDQEETQYF. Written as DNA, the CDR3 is TGTGCCACCAGCAGAGATCAGGAAGAGACCCAGTACTTC.

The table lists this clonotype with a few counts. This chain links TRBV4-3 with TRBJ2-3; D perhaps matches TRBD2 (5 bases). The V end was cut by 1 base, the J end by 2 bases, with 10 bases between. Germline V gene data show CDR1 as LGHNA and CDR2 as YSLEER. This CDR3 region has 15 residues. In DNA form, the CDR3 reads TGCGCCAGCAGCCAAGCGGGGAAAATCACAGATACGCAGTATTTT. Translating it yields CASSQAGKITDTQYF.

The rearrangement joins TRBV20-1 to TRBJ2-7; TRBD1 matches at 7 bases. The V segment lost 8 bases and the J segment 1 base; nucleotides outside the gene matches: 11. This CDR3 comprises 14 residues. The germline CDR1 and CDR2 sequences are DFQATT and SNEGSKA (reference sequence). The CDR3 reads CSTSPGQLSYEQYF. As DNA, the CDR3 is TGCAGTACCTCTCCGGGACAGCTTTCCTACGAGCAGTACTTC.

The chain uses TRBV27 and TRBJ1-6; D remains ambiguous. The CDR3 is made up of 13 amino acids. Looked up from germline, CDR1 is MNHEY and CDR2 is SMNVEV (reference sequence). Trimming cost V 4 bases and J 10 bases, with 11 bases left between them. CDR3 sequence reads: CASSYPGFSPLHF. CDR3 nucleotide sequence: TGTGCCAGCAGTTACCCAGGTTTCTCACCCCTCCACTTT.

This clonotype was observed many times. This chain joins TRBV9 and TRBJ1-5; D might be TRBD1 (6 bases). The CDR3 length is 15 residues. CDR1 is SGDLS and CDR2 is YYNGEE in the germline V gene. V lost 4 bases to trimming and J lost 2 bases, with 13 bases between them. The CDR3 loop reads CASSLQGGGNQPQHF. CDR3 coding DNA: TGTGCCAGCAGCTTACAGGGCGGAGGCAATCAGCCCCAGCATTTT.